This TCR beta chain emerged from a study of blood T cell repertoires in COVID-19. In its sample, this clone was seen once. In the study's own analysis: Amplification with reference gene primers provided the estimates of nucleated cell counts. Clones were read by immunoSEQ multiplex PCR, and TCRdb kept only the in-frame ones, dropping some. That table furnishes V, J and clone size, whereas the DNA furnished D and trimming. This sample carries about 73,000 clones, around 77% of them seen once, and the ten largest clones take about 2.2%. Patients from Seattle were sampled longitudinally, starting during active infection. CDR3 length: 15 residues. CDR1 is SGHTA, CDR2 FQGNSA, per germline. Trimming shortened V by 5 bases and J by 0 bases, and 8 bases separated the two germline ends.

The chain joins TRBV7-2 to TRBJ2-6; D is unclear. The TCR sequence derives from a man between 65 and 79 years old with COVID-19, enrolled during active disease. The source material was peripheral blood. The CDR3 spells CASSTRSSGANVLTF. For the CDR3, the DNA is TGTGCCAGCAGCACCCGGAGCTCTGGGGCCAACGTCCTGACTTTC.